Listed here are 27 T cell receptor beta chains from one sample, sequenced in a study of T cell responses to AZD1222 COVID-19 vaccine. Profiling relied on immunoSEQ multiplex PCR, and the TCRdb table lists in-frame clones only, not all of them. The data contain almost 70,000 clones, roughly 85% of them singletons. The sequencing here drew on peripheral blood, taken 28 days after the second AZD1222 dose. The receptors shown here come from an adult who received the AZD1222 COVID-19 vaccine.

This chain links TRBV19 with TRBJ1-6; D unresolved. The germline CDR1 and CDR2 sequences are LNHDA and SQIVND (reference sequence). V was clipped by 5 bases and J by 8 bases, with 10 bases between them. This CDR3 has 13 residues. CDR3 nucleotides: TGTGCCAGTAGTGGACGCACAGATTCACCCCTCCACTTT. Protein product: CASSGRTDSPLHF.

The chain links TRBV6-5 to TRBJ1-2; D gene uncertain. V was shortened by 7 bases and J by 4 bases, with 10 bases between the two germline ends. This CDR3 is built from 12 residues. Germline CDR1 MNHEY, CDR2 SVGAGI. The chain's CDR3 is CASTQRAYGYTF. In DNA, the CDR3 is TGTGCCAGCACCCAAAGGGCCTATGGCTACACCTTC.

The rearrangement uses TRBV15 and TRBJ1-2; no definite D call. The V end was cut by 0 bases, the J end by 2 bases, with 10 bases between. This CDR3 contains 15 residues. Per the germline V gene, CDR1 is LNHNV and CDR2 is YYDKDF (reference sequence). This CDR3 reads CATSRDKRHNYGYTF. In DNA form, the CDR3 reads TGTGCCACCAGCAGAGATAAGAGACACAACTATGGCTACACCTTC. The whole variable domain, remainder taken from reference TRBV15 and TRBJ1-2, is DAMVIQNPRYQVTQFGKPVTLSCSQTLNHNVMYWYQQKSSQAPKLLFHYYDKDFNNEADTPDNFQSRRPNTSFCFLDIRSPGLGDTAMYLCATSRDKRHNYGYTFGSGTRLTVV.

The count of this clone is one. The V gene is TRBV29-1, the J gene TRBJ1-1, with a possible D match to TRBD1 (6 bases). CDR1 is SQVTM, CDR2 ANQGSEA, per germline. CDR3 size: 15 residues. V was cut by 3 bases and J by 4 bases, with 18 bases left in between. For the CDR3, the DNA is TGCAGCGTTGAGGGCCGGGGAGGGGGTTCCACTGAAGCTTTCTTT. Protein sequence: CSVEGRGGGSTEAFF. Full variable domain (outside the CDR3, taken from reference TRBV29-1 and TRBJ1-1): SAVISQKPSRDICQRGTSLTIQCQVDSQVTMMFWYRQQPGQSLTLIATANQGSEATYESGFVIDKFPISRPNLTFSTLTVSNMSPEDSSIYLCSVEGRGGGSTEAFFGQGTRLTVV.

This clone was counted once. The rearrangement links TRBV4-1 to TRBJ2-7; possible D gene TRBD2, 5 bases. CDR1 and CDR2 from the germline V gene are MGHRA and YSYEKL. This CDR3 is 14 amino acids long. Trimming stripped 5 bases from V and 2 bases from J, with 13 bases between. In nucleotides, the CDR3 is TGCGCCAGCAGCTCGGAAACCGGGACCTACGAGCAGTACTTC. Its protein product is CASSSETGTYEQYF.

For this clone: Distinct nucleotide sequences in the sample also encode this CDR3. The J gene is TRBJ1-2, the V gene TRBV10-2; 8 positions match TRBD1. CDR1 and CDR2 (germline): WSHSY, SAAADI. There are 12 residues in the CDR3. Trimming at V came to 6 bases and at J to 4 bases, leaving 1 base not matched to a gene. The CDR3 DNA reads as TGCGCCAGCAGCGGACAGGGCTATGGCTACACCTTC. Its translation: CASSGQGYGYTF.

The chain couples TRBV11-2 to TRBJ1-3; 7 bases align to TRBD1. Germline V gene lookup returns CDR1 SGHAT and CDR2 FQNNGV. Unmatched junction bases numbered 4, after V lost 4 bases and J lost 4 bases. The CDR3 is 14 residues long. As DNA, the CDR3 is TGTGCCAGCAGCTCGGGACAGATCGGAAACACCATATATTTT. Amino acid sequence: CASSSGQIGNTIYF.

This sequence joins TRBV4-1 and TRBJ2-3, with 8 bases that match TRBD2. Germline V gives CDR1 MGHRA, CDR2 YSYEKL. The CDR3 has 20 residues. J was trimmed by 0 bases and V by 2 bases; bases with no gene match: 16. This CDR3 is CASSQPSIREAGASTDTQYF. The CDR3 region has the DNA TGCGCCAGCAGCCAACCATCTATAAGGGAAGCGGGAGCCAGCACAGATACGCAGTATTTT.

The V call is TRBV2, the J call TRBJ1-2, with D maybe TRBD1 (6 bases). In germline, CDR1 is SNHLY, CDR2 FYNNEI. This CDR3 comprises 15 residues. V was shortened by 1 base and J by 6 bases, with 15 bases between the two germline ends. CDR3 coding DNA: TGTGCCAGCAGTGAAGGCAGGGGAAGGGTAGATGGCTACACCTTC. Its translation: CASSEGRGRVDGYTF.

There are a few counts of this clone. The chain uses TRBV15 and TRBJ2-3; 7 bases align to TRBD2. The CDR3 extends over 17 amino acids. Germline trimming cut 2 bases from V and 3 bases from J; bases unmatched to any gene: 11. Germline V CDR1 and CDR2: LNHNV, YYDKDF (reference sequence). CDR3 DNA: TGTGCCACCAGCAGAATCCTAAGGATTAGCGGGACAGATACGCAGTATTTT. Encoded protein: CATSRILRISGTDTQYF.

CDR3 region: CASSLGGGSTDTQYF. As DNA, the CDR3 is TGTGCCAGCTCACTCGGGGGCGGGAGCACAGATACGCAGTATTTT. The chain employs TRBV18 and TRBJ2-3; possibly TRBD1 or TRBD2 for D (6 bases each). Germline lookup yields CDR1 KGHSH and CDR2 LQKENI. This CDR3 has 15 residues. Trimming pared 4 bases from V and 0 bases from J, leaving 11 bases between. The full variable domain, in which reference TRBV18 and TRBJ2-3 provide the parts outside the CDR3, is NAGVMQNPRHLVRRRGQEARLRCSPMKGHSHVYWYRQLPEEGLKFMVYLQKENIIDESGMPKERFSAEFPKEGPSILRIQQVVRGDSAAYFCASSLGGGSTDTQYFGPGTRLTVL.

The chain uses TRBV5-8 and TRBJ1-2, with TRBD1 identical over 7 bases. The CDR3 loop spans 15 amino acids. Germline values: CDR1 SGHTS, CDR2 YDEGEE. Trimming cost V 4 bases and J 0 bases; bases outside gene matches: 6. CDR3 amino acids: CASSLQGIANYGYTF. The CDR3 coding sequence is TGTGCCAGCAGCCTACAGGGGATAGCTAACTATGGCTACACCTTC.

This clone came up a few times. In DNA, the CDR3 is TGTGCCAGCAGTGGAGCTAGCGGGATGACCGGGGAGCTGTTTTTT. Translated: CASSGASGMTGELFF. This rearrangement joins TRBV6-4 to TRBJ2-2; 9 positions agree with TRBD2. The CDR3 is 15 residues long. V gave up 4 bases and J gave up 5 bases; unmatched junction bases: 5. Germline values: CDR1 MRHNA, CDR2 SNTAGT.

The chain's CDR3 is CASSRNQETQYF. Written as DNA, the CDR3 is TGTGCCAGCAGCCGCAACCAAGAGACCCAGTACTTC. The chain uses TRBV5-4 and TRBJ2-5; D is unclear. CDR3 length equals 12 residues. V was pared by 4 bases and J by 0 bases, with 4 bases between. The germline gives CDR1 SGHNT, CDR2 YYREEE (reference sequence).

The chain couples TRBV25-1 to TRBJ1-1; D is uncertain. CDR3 length equals 14 residues. The germline gives CDR1 MGHDK, CDR2 SYGVNS. The germline V and J ends were trimmed by 0 bases and 1 base, with 6 bases remaining between them. Here the CDR3 reads CASSEYLGNTEAFF. CDR3 nucleotides: TGTGCCAGCAGTGAATACCTCGGGAACACTGAAGCTTTCTTT.

The chain recombines TRBV4-2 with TRBJ1-2; 7 nucleotides line up with TRBD1. V shed 5 bases, J shed 4 bases, and the junction held 10 bases outside the gene matches. The CDR3 is 15 amino acids. Looked up from germline, CDR1 is LGHNA and CDR2 is YNFKEQ. In nucleotides, the CDR3 is TGTGCCAGCAGCTACTCTGGGGACAGTCTCTATGGCTACACCTTC. Translated: CASSYSGDSLYGYTF.

In its sample, this clone was seen a few times. The rearrangement joins TRBV14 to TRBJ2-2, with D perhaps matching TRBD2 (7 bases). Per the germline V gene, CDR1 is SGHDN and CDR2 is FVKESK. V lost 0 bases to trimming and J lost 4 bases, with 21 bases between them. The CDR3 sequence is 19 residues long. The CDR3 protein is CASSQDRDGGATATGELFF. CDR3 bases: TGTGCCAGCAGCCAAGATAGAGATGGGGGGGCAACCGCCACCGGGGAGCTGTTTTTT.

The chain joins TRBV5-1 to TRBJ2-3, with 8 bases lining up with TRBD1. Germline trimming cut 4 bases from V and 6 bases from J; bases unmatched to any gene: 7. This CDR3 comprises 14 residues. In germline, CDR1 is SGHRS, CDR2 YFSETQ. CDR3 amino acids: CASSNRDRTDTQYF. For the CDR3, the DNA is TGCGCCAGCAGCAACCGGGACAGGACTGATACGCAGTATTTT.

The V call is TRBV5-1, the J call TRBJ2-3, with TRBD2 matching 8 bases. J lost 3 bases, V lost 0 bases, and 9 bases had no gene match. The CDR3 runs to 17 residues. Germline V gives CDR1 SGHRS, CDR2 YFSETQ. Here the CDR3 DNA reads TGCGCCAGCAGCTTGGGCTTGGCGGGGGGAAGGACAGATACGCAGTATTTT. Translated, it gives CASSLGLAGGRTDTQYF.

The rearrangement uses TRBV2 and TRBJ2-3; D possibly corresponds to TRBD2 (6 bases). The germline V gene encodes CDR1 SNHLY and CDR2 FYNNEI. The CDR3 is 17 amino acids. The V end was cut by 3 bases, the J end by 0 bases, with 16 bases between. Here the CDR3 DNA reads TGTGCCAGCAGTGACCAGCGGGCCTCCACTAGCACAGATACGCAGTATTTT. It encodes CASSDQRASTSTDTQYF.

The gene calls are TRBV6-1 and TRBJ1-5, with 8 bases that match TRBD1. The J segment lost 1 base and the V segment lost 4 bases, leaving 9 bases of the junction unmatched. Germline assignment: CDR1 MNHNS and CDR2 SASEGT. CDR3 length: 17 residues. The CDR3 sequence: CASSGTLQGASNQPQHF. CDR3 nucleotide sequence: TGTGCCAGCAGTGGGACCCTGCAGGGGGCAAGCAATCAGCCCCAGCATTTT.

The V gene is TRBV19, the J gene TRBJ2-3; the match to TRBD2 covers 7 bases. The CDR3 is made up of 14 amino acids. The V and J ends lost 6 bases and 0 bases, in that order; junction bases with no gene match: 3. Looked up from germline, CDR1 is LNHDA and CDR2 is SQIVND (reference sequence). The CDR3 loop reads CASRAGMSTDTQYF. In nucleotides, the CDR3 is TGTGCCAGTAGAGCGGGGATGAGCACAGATACGCAGTATTTT.

The CDR3 nucleotides read TGTGCCAGCAGCTTGGGACTGCCTGTGCCAGATACGCAGTATTTT. The encoded protein is CASSLGLPVPDTQYF. The chain recombines TRBV7-2 with TRBJ2-3, with D maybe TRBD2 (6 bases). The germline gives CDR1 SGHTA, CDR2 FQGNSA. This CDR3 region has 15 residues. With 3 bases removed from V and 4 bases from J, the gap between germline ends came to 14 bases.

The rearrangement uses TRBV20-1 and TRBJ2-2; 7 bases line up with TRBD1. V was clipped by 6 bases and J by 6 bases; unmatched bases: 1. Germline assignment: CDR1 DFQATT and CDR2 SNEGSKA (reference sequence). The CDR3 loop spans 11 amino acids. CDR3 loop: CSATGAGELFF. Here the CDR3 DNA reads TGCAGTGCCACAGGGGCCGGGGAGCTGTTTTTT.

The chain carries TRBV3-1 (or the pseudogene TRBV3-2) and TRBJ2-2; a possible D gene is TRBD2 (6 bases). Deletions cut 1 base from V and 5 bases from J, with 11 bases between. Germline CDR1 is LGHDT and CDR2 is YNNKEL (reference sequence). The CDR3 sequence is 15 residues long. The CDR3 region is CASSQGSGRTGELFF. The CDR3 bases are TGTGCCAGCAGCCAAGGGTCAGGGAGGACCGGGGAGCTGTTTTTT.

Regarding this clone: A junction boundary mismatches the germline segment, possibly from a read error. The V gene is TRBV5-1, the J gene TRBJ2-1, with 7 bases that match TRBD1. Germline CDR1 and CDR2: SGHRS and YFSETQ. The CDR3 loop spans 14 amino acids. The CDR3 DNA sequence: TGCGCCAGCAGCTTAGGGGGCTCCAACAATGAGCAGTTCTTC. It specifies CASSLGGSNNEQFF.

This clone was recorded many times. CDR3 nucleotides: TGTGCCAGCACCCGGGACTCTGGGGCCAACGTCCTGACTTTC. Protein: CASTRDSGANVLTF. V usage is TRBV11-3 and J usage is TRBJ2-6; D is perhaps TRBD2 (5 bases). This CDR3 region has 14 residues. The germline V gene has CDR1 SGHNT and CDR2 YENEEA. V was pared by 7 bases and J by 0 bases, with 7 bases between.